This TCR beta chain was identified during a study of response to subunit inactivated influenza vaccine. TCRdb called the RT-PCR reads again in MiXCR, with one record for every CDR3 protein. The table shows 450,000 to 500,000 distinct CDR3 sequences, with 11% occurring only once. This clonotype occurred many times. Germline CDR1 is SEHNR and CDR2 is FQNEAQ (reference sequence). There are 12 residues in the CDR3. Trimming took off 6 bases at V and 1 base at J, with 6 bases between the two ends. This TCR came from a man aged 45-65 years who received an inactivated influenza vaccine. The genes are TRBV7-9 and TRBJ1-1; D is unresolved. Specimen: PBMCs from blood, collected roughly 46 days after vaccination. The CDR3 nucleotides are TGTGCCAGCAGTGACTGGAACACTGAAGCTTTCTTT. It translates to CASSDWNTEAFF. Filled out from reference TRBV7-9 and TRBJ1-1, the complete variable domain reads DTGVSQNPRHKITKRGQNVTFRCDPISEHNRLYWYRQTLGQGPEFLTYFQNEAQLEKSRLLSDRFSAERPKGSFSTLEIQRTEQGDSAMYLCASSDWNTEAFFGQGTRLTVV.